This record looks at one T cell receptor beta chain sequence and its context. The data stem from a study of technical replicates of blood from several donors. The V end was cut by 2 bases, the J end by 7 bases, with 15 bases between. The CDR3 runs 15 residues. The assay was immunoSEQ multiplex PCR, and TCRdb's table has in-frame clones only and misses some. The sample has about 80,000 clones, about 97% seen once; the top ten hold more than 0.15%. The source is a human donor in good health. This chain joins TRBV23-1 and TRBJ2-1, with D uncertain. TRBV23-1 counts as an open reading frame of uncertain function. What was sequenced was T cells isolated from PBMCs. The CDR3: CASSQNPWAKNEQFF. In DNA, the CDR3 is TGCGCCAGCAGTCAAAATCCATGGGCCAAGAATGAGCAGTTCTTC.